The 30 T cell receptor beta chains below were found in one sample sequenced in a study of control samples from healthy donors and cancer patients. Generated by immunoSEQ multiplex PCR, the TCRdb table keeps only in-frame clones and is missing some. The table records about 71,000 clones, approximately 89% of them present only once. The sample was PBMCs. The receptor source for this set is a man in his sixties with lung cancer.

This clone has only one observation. CDR3 nucleotide sequence: TGTGCCAGCAGCGTAGTGACAGGGGACGATACGCAGTATTTT. Its translation: CASSVVTGDDTQYF. The chain has TRBV9 and TRBJ2-3; 8 bases map to TRBD1. CDR1 is SGDLS, CDR2 YYNGEE, per germline. J gave up 6 bases and V 0 bases, and 3 bases lay outside the gene matches. CDR3 size: 14 residues.

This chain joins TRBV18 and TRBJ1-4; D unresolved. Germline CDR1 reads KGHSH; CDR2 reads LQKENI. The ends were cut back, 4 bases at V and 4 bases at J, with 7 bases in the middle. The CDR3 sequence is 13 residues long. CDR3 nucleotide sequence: TGTGCCAGCTCACAGGCGCTTAATGAAAAACTGTTTTTT. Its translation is CASSQALNEKLFF. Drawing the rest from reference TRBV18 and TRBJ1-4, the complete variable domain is NAGVMQNPRHLVRRRGQEARLRCSPMKGHSHVYWYRQLPEEGLKFMVYLQKENIIDESGMPKERFSAEFPKEGPSILRIQQVVRGDSAAYFCASSQALNEKLFFGSGTQLSVL.

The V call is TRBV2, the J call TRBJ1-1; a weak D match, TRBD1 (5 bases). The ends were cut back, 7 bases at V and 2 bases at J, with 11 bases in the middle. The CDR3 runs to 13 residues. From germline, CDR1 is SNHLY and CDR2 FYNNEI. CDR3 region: CASNRDSNTEAFF. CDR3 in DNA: TGTGCCAGCAACCGAGACAGCAACACTGAAGCTTTCTTT. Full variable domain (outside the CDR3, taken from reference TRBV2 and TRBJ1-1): EPEVTQTPSHQVTQMGQEVILRCVPISNHLYFYWYRQILGQKVEFLVSFYNNEISEKSEIFDDQFSVERPDGSNFTLKIRSTKLEDSAMYFCASNRDSNTEAFFGQGTRLTVV.

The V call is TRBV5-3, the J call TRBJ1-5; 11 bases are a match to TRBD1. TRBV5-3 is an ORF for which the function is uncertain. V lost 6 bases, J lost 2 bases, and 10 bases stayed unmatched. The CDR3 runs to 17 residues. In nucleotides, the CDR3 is TGTGCCAGAACCTACGGGGGGACAGGGGGTGGCAATCAGCCCCAGCATTTT. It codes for CARTYGGTGGGNQPQHF.

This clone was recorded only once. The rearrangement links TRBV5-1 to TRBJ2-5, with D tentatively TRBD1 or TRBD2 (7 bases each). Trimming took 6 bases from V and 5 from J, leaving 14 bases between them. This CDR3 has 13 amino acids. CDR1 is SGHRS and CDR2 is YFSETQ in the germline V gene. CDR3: CASTRQGGETQYF. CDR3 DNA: TGCGCCAGCACTCGACAGGGAGGGGAGACCCAGTACTTC.

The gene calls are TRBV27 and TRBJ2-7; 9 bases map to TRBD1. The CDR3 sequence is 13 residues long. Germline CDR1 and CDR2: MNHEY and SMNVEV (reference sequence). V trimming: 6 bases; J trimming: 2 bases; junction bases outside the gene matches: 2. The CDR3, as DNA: TGTGCCAGCAGGAGGGACAGGGCCTACGAGCAGTACTTC. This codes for CASRRDRAYEQYF.

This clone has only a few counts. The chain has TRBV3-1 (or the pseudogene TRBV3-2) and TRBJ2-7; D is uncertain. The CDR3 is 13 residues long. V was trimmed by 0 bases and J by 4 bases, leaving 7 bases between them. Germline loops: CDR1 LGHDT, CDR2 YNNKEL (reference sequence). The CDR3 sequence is CASSQDGAYEQYF. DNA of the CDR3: TGTGCCAGCAGCCAAGACGGAGCGTACGAGCAGTACTTC.

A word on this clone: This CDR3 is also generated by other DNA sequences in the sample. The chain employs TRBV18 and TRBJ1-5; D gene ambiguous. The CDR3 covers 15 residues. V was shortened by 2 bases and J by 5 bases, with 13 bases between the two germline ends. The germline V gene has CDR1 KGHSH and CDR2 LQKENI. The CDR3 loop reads CASSPSGPKDQPQHF. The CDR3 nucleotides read TGTGCCAGCTCACCATCGGGCCCAAAGGATCAGCCCCAGCATTTT.

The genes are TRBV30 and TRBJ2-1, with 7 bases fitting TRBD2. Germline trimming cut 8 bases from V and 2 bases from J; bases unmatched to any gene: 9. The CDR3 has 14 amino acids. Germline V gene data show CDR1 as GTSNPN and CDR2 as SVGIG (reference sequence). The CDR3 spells CAREPGGPYNEQFF. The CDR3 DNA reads TGTGCCCGGGAGCCGGGAGGACCCTACAATGAGCAGTTCTTC.

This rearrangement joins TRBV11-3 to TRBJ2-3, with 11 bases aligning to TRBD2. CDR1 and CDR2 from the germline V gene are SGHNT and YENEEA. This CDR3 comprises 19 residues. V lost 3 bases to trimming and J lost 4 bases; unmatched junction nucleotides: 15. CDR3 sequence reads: CASSLSLWGTSGGSDTQYF. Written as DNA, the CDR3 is TGTGCCAGCAGCTTGAGCCTTTGGGGGACTAGCGGAGGATCAGATACGCAGTATTTT.

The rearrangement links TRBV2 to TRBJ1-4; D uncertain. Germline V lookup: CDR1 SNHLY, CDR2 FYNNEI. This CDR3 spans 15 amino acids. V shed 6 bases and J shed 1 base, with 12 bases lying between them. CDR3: CASSQVRGTNEKLFF. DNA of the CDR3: TGTGCCAGCAGCCAAGTCCGGGGAACTAATGAAAAACTGTTTTTT.

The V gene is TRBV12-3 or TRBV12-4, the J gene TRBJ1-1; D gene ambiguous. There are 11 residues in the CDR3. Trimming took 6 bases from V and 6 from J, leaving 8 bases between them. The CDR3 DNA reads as TGTGCCAGCAGCGACGGCCCTGAAGCTTTCTTT. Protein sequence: CASSDGPEAFF.

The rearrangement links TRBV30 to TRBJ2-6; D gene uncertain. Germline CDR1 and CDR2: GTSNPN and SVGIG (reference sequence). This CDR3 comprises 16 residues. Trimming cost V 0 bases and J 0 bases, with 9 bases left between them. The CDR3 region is CAWSVGLHSGANVLTF. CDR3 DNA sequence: TGTGCCTGGAGTGTCGGGCTTCACTCTGGGGCCAACGTCCTGACTTTC. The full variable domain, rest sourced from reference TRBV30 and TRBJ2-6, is SQTIHQWPATLVQPVGSPLSLECTVEGTSNPNLYWYRQAAGRGLQLLFYSVGIGQISSEVPQNLSASRPQDRQFILSSKKLLLSDSGFYLCAWSVGLHSGANVLTFGAGSRLTVL.

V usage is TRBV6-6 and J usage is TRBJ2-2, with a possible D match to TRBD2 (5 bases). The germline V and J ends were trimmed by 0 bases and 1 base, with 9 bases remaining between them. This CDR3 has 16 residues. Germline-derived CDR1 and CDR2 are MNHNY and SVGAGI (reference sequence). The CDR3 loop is CASSYSLAGNTGELFF. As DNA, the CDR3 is TGTGCCAGCAGTTACTCGTTGGCGGGGAACACCGGGGAGCTGTTTTTT.

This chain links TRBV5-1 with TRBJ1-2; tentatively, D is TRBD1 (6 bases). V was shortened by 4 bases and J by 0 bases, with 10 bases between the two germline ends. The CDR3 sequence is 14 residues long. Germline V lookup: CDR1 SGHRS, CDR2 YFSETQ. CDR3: CASSTGQSNYGYTF. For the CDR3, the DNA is TGCGCCAGCAGCACCGGACAGTCTAACTATGGCTACACCTTC.

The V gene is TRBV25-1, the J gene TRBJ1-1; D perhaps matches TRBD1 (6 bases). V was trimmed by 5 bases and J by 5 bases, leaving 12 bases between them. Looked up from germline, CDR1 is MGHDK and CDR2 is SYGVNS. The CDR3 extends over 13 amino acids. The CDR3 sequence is CASSRGAETEAFF. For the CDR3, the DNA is TGTGCCAGCAGTCGGGGGGCAGAAACTGAAGCTTTCTTT.

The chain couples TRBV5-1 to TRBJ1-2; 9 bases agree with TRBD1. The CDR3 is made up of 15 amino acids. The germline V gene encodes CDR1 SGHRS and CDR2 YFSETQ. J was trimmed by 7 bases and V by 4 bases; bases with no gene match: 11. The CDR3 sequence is CASSLTGTGLRGYTF. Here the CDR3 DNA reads TGCGCCAGCAGCCTTACCGGGACAGGGTTACGTGGCTACACCTTC.

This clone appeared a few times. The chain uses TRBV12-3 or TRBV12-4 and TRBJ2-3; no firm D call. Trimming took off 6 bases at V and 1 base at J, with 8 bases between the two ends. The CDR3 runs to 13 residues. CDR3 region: CASSYRGTDTQYF. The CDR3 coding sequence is TGTGCCAGCAGCTACAGAGGCACAGATACGCAGTATTTT.

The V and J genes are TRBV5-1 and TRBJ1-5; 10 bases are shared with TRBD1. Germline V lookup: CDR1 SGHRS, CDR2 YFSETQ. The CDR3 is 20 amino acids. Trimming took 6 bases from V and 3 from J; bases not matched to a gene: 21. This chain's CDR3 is CASTSRDRGRRPNYNQPQHF. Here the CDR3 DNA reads TGCGCCAGCACGTCCCGGGACAGGGGAAGGCGCCCCAATTACAATCAGCCCCAGCATTTT. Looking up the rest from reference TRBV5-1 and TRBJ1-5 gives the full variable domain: KAGVTQTPRYLIKTRGQQVTLSCSPISGHRSVSWYQQTPGQGLQFLFEYFSETQRNKGNFPGRFSGRQFSNSRSEMNVSTLELGDSALYLCASTSRDRGRRPNYNQPQHFGDGTRLSIL.

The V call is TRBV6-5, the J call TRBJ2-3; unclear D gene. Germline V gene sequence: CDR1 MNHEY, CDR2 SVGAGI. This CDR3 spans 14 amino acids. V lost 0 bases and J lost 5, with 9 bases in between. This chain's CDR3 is CASSYSQAGDTQYF. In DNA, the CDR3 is TGTGCCAGCAGTTACTCCCAGGCCGGAGATACGCAGTATTTT.

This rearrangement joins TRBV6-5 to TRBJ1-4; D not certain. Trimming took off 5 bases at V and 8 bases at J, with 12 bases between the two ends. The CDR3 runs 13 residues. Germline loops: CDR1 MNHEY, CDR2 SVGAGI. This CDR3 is CASSTRGGEKLFF. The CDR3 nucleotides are TGTGCCAGCAGTACCCGGGGAGGGGAAAAACTGTTTTTT.

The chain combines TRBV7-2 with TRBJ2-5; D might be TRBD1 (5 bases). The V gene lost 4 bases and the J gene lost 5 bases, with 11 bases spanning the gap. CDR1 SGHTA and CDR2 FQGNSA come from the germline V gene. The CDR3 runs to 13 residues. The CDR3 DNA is TGTGCCAGCAGCTCCCTCAGGGCGGAGACCCAGTACTTC. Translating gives CASSSLRAETQYF.

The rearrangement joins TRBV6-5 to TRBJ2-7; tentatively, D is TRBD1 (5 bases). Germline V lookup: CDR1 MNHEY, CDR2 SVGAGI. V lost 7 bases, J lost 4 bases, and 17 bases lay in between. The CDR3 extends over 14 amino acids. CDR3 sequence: CASKYRTDNYEQYF. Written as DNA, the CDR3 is TGTGCCAGCAAGTACCGGACGGACAATTACGAGCAGTACTTC.

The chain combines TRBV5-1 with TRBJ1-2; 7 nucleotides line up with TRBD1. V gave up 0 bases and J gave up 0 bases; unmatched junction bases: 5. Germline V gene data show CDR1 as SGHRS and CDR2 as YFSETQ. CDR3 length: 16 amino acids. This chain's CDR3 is CASSLGRQGANYGYTF. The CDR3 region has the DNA TGCGCCAGCAGCTTGGGGCGACAGGGAGCTAACTATGGCTACACCTTC.

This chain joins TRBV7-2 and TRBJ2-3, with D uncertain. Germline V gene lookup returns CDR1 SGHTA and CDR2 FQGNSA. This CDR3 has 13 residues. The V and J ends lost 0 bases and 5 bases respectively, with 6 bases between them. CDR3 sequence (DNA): TGTGCCAGCAGCTTAGCAGTTGGAGATACGCAGTATTTT. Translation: CASSLAVGDTQYF. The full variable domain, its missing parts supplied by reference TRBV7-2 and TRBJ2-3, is GAGVSQSPSNKVTEKGKDVELRCDPISGHTALYWYRQSLGQGLEFLIYFQGNSAPDKSGLPSDRFSAERTGGSVSTLTIQRTQQEDSAVYLCASSLAVGDTQYFGPGTRLTVL.

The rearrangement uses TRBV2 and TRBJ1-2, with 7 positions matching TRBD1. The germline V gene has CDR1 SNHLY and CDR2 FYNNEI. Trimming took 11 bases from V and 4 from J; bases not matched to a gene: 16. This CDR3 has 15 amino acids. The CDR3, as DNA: TGTGCCGGACGGACAGGTACCTCTATCCTCTATGGCTACACCTTC. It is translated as CAGRTGTSILYGYTF.

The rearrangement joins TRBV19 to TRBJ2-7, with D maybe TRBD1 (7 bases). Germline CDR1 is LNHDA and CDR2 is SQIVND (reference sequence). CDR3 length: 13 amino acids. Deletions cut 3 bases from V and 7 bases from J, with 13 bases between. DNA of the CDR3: TGTGCCAGTAGTATGCTGCCAGGGGGGGAGCAGTACGTC. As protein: CASSMLPGGEQYV.

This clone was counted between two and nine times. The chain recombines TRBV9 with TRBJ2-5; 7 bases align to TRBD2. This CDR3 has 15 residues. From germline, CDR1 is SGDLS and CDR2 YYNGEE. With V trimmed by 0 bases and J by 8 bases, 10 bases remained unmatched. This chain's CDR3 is CASSVGDYLRETQYF. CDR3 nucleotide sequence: TGTGCCAGCAGCGTAGGGGACTATTTACGGGAAACCCAGTACTTC.

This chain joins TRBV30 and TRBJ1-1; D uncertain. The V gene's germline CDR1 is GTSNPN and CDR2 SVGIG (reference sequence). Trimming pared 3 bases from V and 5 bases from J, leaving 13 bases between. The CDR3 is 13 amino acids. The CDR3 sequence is CAWRRLAGTEAFF. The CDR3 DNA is TGTGCCTGGAGGCGACTGGCCGGAACTGAAGCTTTCTTT.

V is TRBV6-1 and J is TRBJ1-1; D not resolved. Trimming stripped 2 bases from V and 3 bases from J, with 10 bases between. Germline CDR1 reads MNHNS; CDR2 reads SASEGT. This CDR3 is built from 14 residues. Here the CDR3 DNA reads TGTGCCAGCAGTGAACTTCGGGGAGACACTGAAGCTTTCTTT. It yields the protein CASSELRGDTEAFF.